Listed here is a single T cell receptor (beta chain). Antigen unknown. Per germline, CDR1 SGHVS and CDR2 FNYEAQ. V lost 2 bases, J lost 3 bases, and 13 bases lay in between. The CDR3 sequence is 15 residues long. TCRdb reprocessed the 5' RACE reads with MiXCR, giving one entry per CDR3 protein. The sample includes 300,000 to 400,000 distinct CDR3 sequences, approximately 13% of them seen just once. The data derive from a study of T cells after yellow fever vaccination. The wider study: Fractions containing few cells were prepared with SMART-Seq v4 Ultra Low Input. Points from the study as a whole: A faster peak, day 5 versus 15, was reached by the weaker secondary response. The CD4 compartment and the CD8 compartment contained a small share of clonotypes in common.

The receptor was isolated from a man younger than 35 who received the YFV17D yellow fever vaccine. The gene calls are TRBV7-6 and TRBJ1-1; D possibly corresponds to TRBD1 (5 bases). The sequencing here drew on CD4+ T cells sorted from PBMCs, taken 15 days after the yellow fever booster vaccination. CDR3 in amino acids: CASSLTASGDTEAFF. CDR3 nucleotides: TGTGCCAGCAGCTTAACGGCTTCGGGGGACACTGAAGCTTTCTTT.